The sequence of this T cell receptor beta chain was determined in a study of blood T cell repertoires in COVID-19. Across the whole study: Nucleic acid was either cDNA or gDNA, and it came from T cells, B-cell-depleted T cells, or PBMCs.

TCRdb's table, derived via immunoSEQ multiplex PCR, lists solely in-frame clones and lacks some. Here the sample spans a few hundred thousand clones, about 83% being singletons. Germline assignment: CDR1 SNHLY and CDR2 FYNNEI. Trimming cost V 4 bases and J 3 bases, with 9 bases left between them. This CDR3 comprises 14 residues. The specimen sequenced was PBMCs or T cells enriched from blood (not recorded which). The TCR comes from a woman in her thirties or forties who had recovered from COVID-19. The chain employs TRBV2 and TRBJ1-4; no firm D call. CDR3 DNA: TGTGCCAGCAGTGTGTTAAGCCCTAATGAAAAACTGTTTTTT. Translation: CASSVLSPNEKLFF.